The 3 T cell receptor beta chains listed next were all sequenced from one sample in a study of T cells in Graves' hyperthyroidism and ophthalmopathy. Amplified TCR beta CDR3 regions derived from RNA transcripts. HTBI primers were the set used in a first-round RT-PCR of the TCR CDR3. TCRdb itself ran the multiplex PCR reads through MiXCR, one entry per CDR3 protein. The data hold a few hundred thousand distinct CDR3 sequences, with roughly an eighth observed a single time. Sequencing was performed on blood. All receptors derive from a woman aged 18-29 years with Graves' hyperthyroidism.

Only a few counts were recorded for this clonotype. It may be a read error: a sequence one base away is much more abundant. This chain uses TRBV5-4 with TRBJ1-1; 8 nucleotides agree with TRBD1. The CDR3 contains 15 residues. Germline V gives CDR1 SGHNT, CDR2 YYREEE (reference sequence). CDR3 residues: CVSSTWTGLNTEAFF. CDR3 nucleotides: TGTGTCAGCAGCACTTGGACAGGGCTGAACACTGAAGCTTTCTTT.

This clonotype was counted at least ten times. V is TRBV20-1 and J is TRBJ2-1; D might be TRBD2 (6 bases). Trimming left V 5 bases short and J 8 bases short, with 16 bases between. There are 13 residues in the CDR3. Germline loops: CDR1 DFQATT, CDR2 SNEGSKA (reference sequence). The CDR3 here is CSAPQGGGYEQFF. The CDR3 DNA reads TGCAGTGCTCCTCAGGGAGGCGGATATGAGCAGTTCTTC.

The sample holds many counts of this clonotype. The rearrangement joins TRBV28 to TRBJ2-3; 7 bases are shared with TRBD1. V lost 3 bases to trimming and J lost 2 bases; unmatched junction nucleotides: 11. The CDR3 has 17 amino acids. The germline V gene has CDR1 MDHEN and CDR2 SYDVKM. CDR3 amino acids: CASSFPSGTVSTDTQYF. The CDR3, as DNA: TGTGCCAGCAGTTTCCCCTCCGGGACAGTATCCACAGATACGCAGTATTTT.